This T cell receptor beta chain was retrieved from a study of CD8 T cells in Susac syndrome. Study-level results: A relatively small number of individuals underwent TCR sequencing and HLA analysis.

Reverse transcription used roughly 0.45 to 1 ug RNA and random hexamers. The amplification used immunoSEQ multiplex PCR on TCR beta CDR3; it spanned 54 Vbeta and 13 Jbeta. Each CDR3 protein gets one entry after TCRdb re-called the immunoSEQ multiplex PCR reads with MiXCR. The data show about 76,000 distinct CDR3 sequences, around 90% seen once. The V segment lost 2 bases and the J segment 4 bases; nucleotides outside the gene matches: 11. The CDR3 is 17 residues long. Germline loops: CDR1 MNHEY, CDR2 SVGAGI. In regard to this clonotype: Antigen unknown.

This TCR was sampled from a human donor with multiple sclerosis. Sequencing was done on a sample of CD8+ T cells from PBMCs. The rearrangement uses TRBV6-5 and TRBJ2-1; 7 nucleotides line up with TRBD2. CDR3 protein: CASSYPSGSGLYNEQFF. CDR3 sequence (DNA): TGTGCCAGCAGTTACCCCTCAGGTAGCGGGCTGTACAATGAGCAGTTCTTC.